This TCR beta chain was captured in a study of cytomegalovirus exposure and HLA in healthy donors. General study findings and limits: A later analysis reportedly found that, within productive TCRs, an Asian-associated ancestry cluster had fewer N-insertions than the mean observed across the roughly 610 donors. Later analysis identified about 17,000 TCR beta sequences associated with HLA alleles, using a false discovery rate threshold of 0.05.

V gave up 2 bases and J gave up 6 bases; unmatched junction bases: 9. CDR3 length: 15 amino acids. Germline lookup yields CDR1 MDHEN and CDR2 SYDVKM. Each of the donors was a healthy bone marrow donor. In the case of this clone: The antigen is undetermined.

Primers: 60 Vbeta forward and 13 Jbeta reverse. Profiling relied on immunoSEQ multiplex PCR, and the TCRdb table lists in-frame clones only, not all of them. Of 180,000 or so clones in the sample, around 80% are singletons; the top ten hold around 2.3%. V and J are TRBV28 and TRBJ2-5; 7 bases agree with TRBD1. This TCR was sampled from a woman younger than 45 in good health and CMV-seropositive. Sequenced material: PBMCs. Written as DNA, the CDR3 is TGTGCCAGCAGTTTAGGCCGACAGGGATGGCAGACCCAGTACTTC. Protein: CASSLGRQGWQTQYF.